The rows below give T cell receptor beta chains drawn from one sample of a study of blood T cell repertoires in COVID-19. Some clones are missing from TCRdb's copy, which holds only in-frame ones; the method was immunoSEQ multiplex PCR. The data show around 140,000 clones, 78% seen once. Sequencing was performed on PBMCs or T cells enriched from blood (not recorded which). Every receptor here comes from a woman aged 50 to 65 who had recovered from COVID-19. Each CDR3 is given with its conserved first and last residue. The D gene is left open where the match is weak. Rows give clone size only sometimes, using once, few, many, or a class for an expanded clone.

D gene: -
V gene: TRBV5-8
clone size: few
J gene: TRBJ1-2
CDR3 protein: CASSFGRIWGYTF
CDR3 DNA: TGTGCCAGCAGCTTTGGCAGAATTTGGGGCTACACCTTC

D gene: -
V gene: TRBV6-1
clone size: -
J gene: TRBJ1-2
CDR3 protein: CASSEAVRVARGYTF
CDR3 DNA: TGTGCCAGCAGTGAAGCTGTGAGGGTGGCTAGGGGCTACACCTTC

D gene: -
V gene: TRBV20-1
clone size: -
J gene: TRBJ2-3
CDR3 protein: CSASFSGDINTQYF
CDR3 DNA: TGCAGTGCTAGTTTTTCAGGGGATATAAATACGCAGTATTTT

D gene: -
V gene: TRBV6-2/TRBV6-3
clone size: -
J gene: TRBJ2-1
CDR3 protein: CASSPGGVVTDYEQFF
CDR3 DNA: TGTGCCAGCAGCCCTGGAGGGGTTGTGACAGACTACGAGCAGTTCTTC

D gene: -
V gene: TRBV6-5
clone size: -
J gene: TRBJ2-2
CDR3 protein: CASRAPGDTGELFF
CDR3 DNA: TGTGCCAGCAGGGCCCCAGGGGACACCGGGGAGCTGTTTTTT

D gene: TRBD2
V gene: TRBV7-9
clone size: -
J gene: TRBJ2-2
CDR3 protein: CASSLPTSPGELFF
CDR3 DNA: TGTGCCAGCAGCCTTCCGACTAGCCCCGGGGAGCTGTTTTTT

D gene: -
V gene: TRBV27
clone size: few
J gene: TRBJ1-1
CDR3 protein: CASRVGGPLNTEAFF
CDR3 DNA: TGTGCCAGCAGGGTAGGGGGTCCATTGAACACTGAAGCTTTCTTT

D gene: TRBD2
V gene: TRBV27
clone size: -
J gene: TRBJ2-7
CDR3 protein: CASSLGGGRSSYEQYF
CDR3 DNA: TGTGCCAGCAGTTTAGGGGGAGGGAGAAGCTCCTACGAGCAGTACTTC

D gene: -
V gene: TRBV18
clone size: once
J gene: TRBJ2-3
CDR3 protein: CASSLGRPTDTQYF
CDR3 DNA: TGTGCCAGCTCACTGGGGAGACCCACAGATACGCAGTATTTT

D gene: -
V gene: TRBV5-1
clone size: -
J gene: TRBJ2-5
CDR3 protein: CASSAMSSETQYF
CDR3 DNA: TGCGCCAGCAGCGCCATGTCGAGCGAGACCCAGTACTTC

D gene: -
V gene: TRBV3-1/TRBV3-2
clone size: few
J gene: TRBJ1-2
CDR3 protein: CASSQGPRGGYTF
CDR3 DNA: TGTGCCAGCAGCCAGGGTCCAAGGGGGGGCTACACCTTC

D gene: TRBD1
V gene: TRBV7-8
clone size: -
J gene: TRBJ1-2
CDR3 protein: CASSLVQGAGGYTF
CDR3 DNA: TGTGCCAGCAGCTTAGTACAGGGGGCGGGTGGCTACACCTTC

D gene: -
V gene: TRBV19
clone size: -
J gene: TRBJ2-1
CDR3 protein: CASSNRMYNEQFF
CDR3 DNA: TGTGCCAGTAGTAACAGGATGTACAATGAGCAGTTCTTC

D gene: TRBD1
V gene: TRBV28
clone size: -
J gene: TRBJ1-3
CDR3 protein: CASTRGRNTIYF
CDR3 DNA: TGTGCCAGTACCAGGGGGCGAAACACCATATATTTT

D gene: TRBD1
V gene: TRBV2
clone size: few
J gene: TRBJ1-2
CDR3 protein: CARLTGALGYGYTF
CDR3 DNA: TGTGCCAGGTTAACAGGGGCCTTAGGCTATGGCTACACCTTC

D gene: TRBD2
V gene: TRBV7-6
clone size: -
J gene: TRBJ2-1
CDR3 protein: CASSLWASGGGLNEQFF
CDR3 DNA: TGTGCCAGCAGCTTATGGGCTAGCGGGGGGGGACTTAATGAGCAGTTCTTC

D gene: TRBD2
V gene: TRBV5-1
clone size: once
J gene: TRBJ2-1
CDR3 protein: CASSLVSGVDEQFF
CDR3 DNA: TGCGCCAGCAGCTTGGTTAGCGGGGTAGATGAGCAGTTCTTC

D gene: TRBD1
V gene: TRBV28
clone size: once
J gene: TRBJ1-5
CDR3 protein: CASRTDKGAFNQPQHF
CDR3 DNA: TGTGCCAGCAGGACTGACAAGGGGGCTTTCAATCAGCCCCAGCATTTT

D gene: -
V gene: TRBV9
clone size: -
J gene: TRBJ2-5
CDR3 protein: CASSVSEGVAGETQYF
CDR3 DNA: TGTGCCAGCAGCGTGTCAGAAGGGGTCGCCGGGGAGACCCAGTACTTC

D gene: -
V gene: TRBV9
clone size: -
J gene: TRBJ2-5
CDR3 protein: CASSVGGAGRLQETQYF
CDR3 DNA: TGTGCCAGCAGCGTAGGGGGCGCCGGCCGACTTCAAGAGACCCAGTACTTC

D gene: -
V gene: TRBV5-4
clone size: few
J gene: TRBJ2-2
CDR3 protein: CASSLTRIGNINTGELFF
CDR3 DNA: TGTGCCAGCAGCCTGACGAGGATCGGGAATATTAACACCGGGGAGCTGTTTTTT

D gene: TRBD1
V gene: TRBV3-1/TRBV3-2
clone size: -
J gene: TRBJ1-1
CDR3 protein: CASSHGTGVTEAFF
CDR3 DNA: TGTGCCAGCAGCCATGGTACAGGGGTCACTGAAGCTTTCTTT

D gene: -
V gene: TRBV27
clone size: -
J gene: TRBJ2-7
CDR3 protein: CASRLMIFYEQYF
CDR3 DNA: TGTGCCAGCCGACTCATGATCTTCTACGAGCAGTACTTC

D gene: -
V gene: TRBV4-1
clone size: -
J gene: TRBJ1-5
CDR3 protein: CASSQEVFRGASNQPQHF
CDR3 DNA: TGCGCCAGCAGCCAAGAGGTGTTTCGGGGGGCAAGCAATCAGCCCCAGCATTTT

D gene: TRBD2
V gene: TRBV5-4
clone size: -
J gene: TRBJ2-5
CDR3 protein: CASSKERGARGETQYF
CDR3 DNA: TGTGCCAGCAGCAAGGAGCGGGGGGCGCGCGGAGAGACCCAGTACTTC

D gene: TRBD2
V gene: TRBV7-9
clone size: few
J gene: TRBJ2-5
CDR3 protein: CASSPLTSGGAWDKETQYF
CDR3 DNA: TGTGCCAGCAGCCCCTTGACTAGCGGGGGGGCCTGGGACAAAGAGACCCAGTACTTC

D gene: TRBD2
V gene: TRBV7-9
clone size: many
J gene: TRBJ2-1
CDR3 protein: CASSLWLAGAYNEQFF
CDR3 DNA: TGTGCCAGCAGCTTATGGCTAGCGGGGGCCTACAATGAGCAGTTCTTC

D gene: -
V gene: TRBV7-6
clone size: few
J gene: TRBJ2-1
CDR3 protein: CASSLAEGSEQFF
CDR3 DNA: TGTGCCAGCAGCTTAGCGGAGGGATCTGAGCAGTTCTTC

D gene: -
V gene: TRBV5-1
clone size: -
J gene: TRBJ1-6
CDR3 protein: CASSLVFGAGSYNSPLHF
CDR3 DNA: TGCGCCAGCAGCTTGGTTTTTGGGGCTGGCTCCTATAATTCACCCCTCCACTTT

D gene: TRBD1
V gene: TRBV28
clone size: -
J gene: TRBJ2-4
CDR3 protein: CASSSPGQLVAKNIQYF
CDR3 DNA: TGTGCCAGCAGTTCGCCGGGACAGCTTGTAGCCAAAAACATTCAGTACTTC

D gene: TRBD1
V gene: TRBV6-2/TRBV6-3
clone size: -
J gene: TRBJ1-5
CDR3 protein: CASSYSLGQVNQPQHF
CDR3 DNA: TGTGCCAGCAGTTACTCCCTGGGACAGGTCAATCAGCCCCAGCATTTT

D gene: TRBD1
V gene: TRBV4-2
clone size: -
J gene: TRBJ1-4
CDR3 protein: CASSLGQGATEKLFF
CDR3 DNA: TGTGCCAGCAGCCTGGGACAGGGGGCGACCGAAAAACTGTTTTTT

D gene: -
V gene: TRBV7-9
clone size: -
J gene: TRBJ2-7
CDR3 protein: CASSPSGTYEQYF
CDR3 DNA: TGTGCCAGCAGCCCCTCCGGGACCTACGAGCAGTACTTC

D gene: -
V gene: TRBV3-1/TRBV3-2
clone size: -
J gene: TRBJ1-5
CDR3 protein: CASSLLNQPQHF
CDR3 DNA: TGTGCCAGCTCCCTACTAAATCAGCCCCAGCATTTT

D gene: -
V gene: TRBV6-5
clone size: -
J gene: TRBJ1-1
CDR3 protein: CASSYEVAANTEAFF
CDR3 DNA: TGTGCCAGCAGTTACGAGGTCGCAGCTAACACTGAAGCTTTCTTT

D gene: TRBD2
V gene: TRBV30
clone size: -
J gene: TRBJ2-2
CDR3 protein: CAWGTSGYTGELFF
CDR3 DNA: TGTGCCTGGGGGACTAGCGGCTACACCGGGGAGCTGTTTTTT

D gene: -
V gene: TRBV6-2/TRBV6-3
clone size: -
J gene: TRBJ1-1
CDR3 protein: CASSFMGALGRNTEAFF
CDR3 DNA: TGTGCCAGCAGTTTCATGGGGGCCCTGGGGAGGAACACTGAAGCTTTCTTT